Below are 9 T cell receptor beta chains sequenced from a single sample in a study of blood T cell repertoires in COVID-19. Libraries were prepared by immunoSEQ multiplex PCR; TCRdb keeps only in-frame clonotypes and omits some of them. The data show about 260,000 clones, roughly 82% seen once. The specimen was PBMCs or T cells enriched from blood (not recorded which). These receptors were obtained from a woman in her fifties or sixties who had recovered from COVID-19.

CDR3 protein: CASSPGQGARQPQHF. The CDR3 DNA follows: TGTGCCAGCAGCCCGGGACAGGGGGCACGTCAGCCCCAGCATTTT. This chain joins TRBV6-5 and TRBJ1-5; TRBD1 agrees at 12 bases. Germline values: CDR1 MNHEY, CDR2 SVGAGI. This CDR3 is 15 amino acids long. Trimming at V came to 6 bases and at J to 6 bases, leaving 6 bases not matched to a gene.

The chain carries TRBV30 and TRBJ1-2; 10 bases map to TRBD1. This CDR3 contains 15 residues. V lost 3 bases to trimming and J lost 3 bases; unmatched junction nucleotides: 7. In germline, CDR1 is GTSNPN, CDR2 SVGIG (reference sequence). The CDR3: CAWRDRDRGHYGYTF. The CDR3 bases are TGTGCCTGGAGAGACCGGGACAGGGGACACTATGGCTACACCTTC.

The CDR3 DNA sequence: TGTGCCAGCAGCTCCCTAGCGGGAGGTTTGTTCTTC. Residues: CASSSLAGGLFF. The chain uses TRBV7-2 and TRBJ2-1, with TRBD2 matching 11 bases. The CDR3 runs to 12 residues. Germline CDR1 and CDR2: SGHTA and FQGNSA. V trimming: 4 bases; J trimming: 15 bases; junction bases outside the gene matches: 5. Combining the CDR3 with reference TRBV7-2 and TRBJ2-1 gives the whole variable domain GAGVSQSPSNKVTEKGKDVELRCDPISGHTALYWYRQSLGQGLEFLIYFQGNSAPDKSGLPSDRFSAERTGGSVSTLTIQRTQQEDSAVYLCASSSLAGGLFFGPGTRLTVL.

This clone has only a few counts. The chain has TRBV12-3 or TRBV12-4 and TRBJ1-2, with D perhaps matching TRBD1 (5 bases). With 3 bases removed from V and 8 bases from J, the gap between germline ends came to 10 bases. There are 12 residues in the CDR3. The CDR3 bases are TGTGCCAGCAGTTTTGGGGGGAGGGGCTACACCTTC. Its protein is CASSFGGRGYTF.

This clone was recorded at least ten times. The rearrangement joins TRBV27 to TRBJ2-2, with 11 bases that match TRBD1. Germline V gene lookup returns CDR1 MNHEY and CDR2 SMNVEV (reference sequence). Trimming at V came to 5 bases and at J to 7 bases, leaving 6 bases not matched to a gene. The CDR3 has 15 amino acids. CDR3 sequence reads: CASSRTGGLGGELFF. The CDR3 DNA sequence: TGTGCCAGCAGTCGGACAGGGGGCCTTGGCGGGGAGCTGTTTTTT.

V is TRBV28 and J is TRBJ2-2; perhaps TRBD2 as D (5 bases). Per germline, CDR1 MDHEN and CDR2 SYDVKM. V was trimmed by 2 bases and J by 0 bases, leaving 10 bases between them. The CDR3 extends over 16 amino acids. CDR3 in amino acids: CASSLRTVANTGELFF. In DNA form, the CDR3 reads TGTGCCAGCAGTTTAAGGACTGTCGCGAACACCGGGGAGCTGTTTTTT. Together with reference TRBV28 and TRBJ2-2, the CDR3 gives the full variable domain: DVKVTQSSRYLVKRTGEKVFLECVQDMDHENMFWYRQDPGLGLRLIYFSYDVKMKEKGDIPEGYSVSREKKERFSLILESASTNQTSMYLCASSLRTVANTGELFFGEGSRLTVL.

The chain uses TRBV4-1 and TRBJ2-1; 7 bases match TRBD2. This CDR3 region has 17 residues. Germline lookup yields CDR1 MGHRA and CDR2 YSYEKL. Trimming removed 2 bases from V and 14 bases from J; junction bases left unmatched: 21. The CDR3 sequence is CASSQSSLTSPEESEFF. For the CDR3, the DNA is TGCGCCAGCAGCCAATCGAGCCTGACTAGCCCCGAGGAAAGTGAGTTCTTC.

CDR3 sequence reads: CASSLTSPGLAGDTQYF. CDR3 in DNA: TGTGCCAGCAGCCTTACCAGTCCGGGACTAGCGGGAGATACGCAGTATTTT. The chain combines TRBV3-1 (or the pseudogene TRBV3-2) with TRBJ2-3; TRBD2 aligns across 12 bases. The ends lost 4 bases at V and 5 bases at J; junction bases unmatched: 10. The CDR3 totals 17 residues. Per germline, CDR1 LGHDT and CDR2 YNNKEL (reference sequence).

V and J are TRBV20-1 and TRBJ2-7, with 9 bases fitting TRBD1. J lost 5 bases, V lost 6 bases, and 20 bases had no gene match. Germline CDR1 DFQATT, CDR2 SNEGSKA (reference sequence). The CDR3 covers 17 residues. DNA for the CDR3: TGCAGTGCAAGTGGGTTAACCGGGACAGGGTTTTCGAACGAGCAGTACTTC. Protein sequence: CSASGLTGTGFSNEQYF.